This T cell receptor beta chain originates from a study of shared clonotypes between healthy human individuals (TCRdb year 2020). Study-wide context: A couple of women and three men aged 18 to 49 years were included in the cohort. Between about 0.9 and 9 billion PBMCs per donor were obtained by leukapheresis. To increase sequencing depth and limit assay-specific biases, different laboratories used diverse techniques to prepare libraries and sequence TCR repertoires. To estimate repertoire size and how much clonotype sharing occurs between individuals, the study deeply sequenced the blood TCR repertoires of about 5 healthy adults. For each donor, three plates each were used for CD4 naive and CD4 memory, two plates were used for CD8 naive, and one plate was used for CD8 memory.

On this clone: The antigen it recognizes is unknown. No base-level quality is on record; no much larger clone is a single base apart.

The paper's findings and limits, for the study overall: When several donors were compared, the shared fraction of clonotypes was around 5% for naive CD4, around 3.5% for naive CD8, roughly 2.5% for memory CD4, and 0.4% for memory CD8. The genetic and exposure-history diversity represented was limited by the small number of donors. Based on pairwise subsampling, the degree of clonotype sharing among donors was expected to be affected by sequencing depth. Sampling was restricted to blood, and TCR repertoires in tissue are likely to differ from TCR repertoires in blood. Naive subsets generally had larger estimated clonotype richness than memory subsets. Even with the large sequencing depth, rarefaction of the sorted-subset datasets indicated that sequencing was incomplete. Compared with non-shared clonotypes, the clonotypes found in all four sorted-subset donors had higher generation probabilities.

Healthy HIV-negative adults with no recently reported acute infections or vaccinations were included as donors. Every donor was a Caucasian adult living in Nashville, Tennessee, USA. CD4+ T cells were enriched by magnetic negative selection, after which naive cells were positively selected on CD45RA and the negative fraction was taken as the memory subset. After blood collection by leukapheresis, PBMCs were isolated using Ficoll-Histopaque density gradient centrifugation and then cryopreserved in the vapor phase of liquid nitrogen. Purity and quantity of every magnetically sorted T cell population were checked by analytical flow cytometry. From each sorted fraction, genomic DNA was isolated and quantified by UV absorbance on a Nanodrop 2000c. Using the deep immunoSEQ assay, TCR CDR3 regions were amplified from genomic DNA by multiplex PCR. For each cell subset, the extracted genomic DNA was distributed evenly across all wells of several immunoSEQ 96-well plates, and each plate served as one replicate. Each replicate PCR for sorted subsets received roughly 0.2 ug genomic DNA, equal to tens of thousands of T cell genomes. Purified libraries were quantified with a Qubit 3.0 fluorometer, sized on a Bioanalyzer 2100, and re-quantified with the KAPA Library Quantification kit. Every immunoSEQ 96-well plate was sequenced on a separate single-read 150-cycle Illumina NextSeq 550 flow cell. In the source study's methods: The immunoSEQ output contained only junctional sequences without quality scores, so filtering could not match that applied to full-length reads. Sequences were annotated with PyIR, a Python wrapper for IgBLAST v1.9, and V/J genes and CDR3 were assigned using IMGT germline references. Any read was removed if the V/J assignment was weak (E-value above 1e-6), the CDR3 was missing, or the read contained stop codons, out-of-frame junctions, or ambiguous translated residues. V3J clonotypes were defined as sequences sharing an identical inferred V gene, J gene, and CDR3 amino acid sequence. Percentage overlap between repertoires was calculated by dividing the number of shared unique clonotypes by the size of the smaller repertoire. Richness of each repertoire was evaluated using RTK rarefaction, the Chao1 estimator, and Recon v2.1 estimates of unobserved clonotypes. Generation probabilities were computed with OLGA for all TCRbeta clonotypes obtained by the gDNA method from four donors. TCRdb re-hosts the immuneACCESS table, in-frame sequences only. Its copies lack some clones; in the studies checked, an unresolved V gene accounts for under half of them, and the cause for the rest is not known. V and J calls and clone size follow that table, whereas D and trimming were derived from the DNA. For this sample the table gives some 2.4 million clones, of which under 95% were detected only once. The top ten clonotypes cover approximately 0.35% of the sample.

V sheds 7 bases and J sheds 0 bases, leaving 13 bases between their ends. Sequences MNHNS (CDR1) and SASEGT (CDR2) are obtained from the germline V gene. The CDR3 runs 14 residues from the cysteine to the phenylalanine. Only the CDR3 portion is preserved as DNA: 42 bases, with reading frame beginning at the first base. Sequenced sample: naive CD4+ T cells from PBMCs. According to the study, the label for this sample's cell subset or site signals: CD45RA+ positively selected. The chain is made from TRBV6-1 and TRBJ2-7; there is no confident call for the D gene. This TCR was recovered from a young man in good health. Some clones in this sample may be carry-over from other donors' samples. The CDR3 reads CASKQLAISYEQYF. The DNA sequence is TGTGCCAGCAAGCAGTTGGCCATCTCCTACGAGCAGTACTTC.